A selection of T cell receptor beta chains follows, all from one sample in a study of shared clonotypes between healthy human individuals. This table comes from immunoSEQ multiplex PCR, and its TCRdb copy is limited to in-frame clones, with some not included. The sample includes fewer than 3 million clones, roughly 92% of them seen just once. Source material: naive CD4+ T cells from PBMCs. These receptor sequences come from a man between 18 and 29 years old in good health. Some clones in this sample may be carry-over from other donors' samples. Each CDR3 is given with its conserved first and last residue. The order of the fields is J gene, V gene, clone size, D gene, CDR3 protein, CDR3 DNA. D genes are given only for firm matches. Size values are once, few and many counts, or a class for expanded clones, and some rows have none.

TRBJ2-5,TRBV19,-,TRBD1,CASSILRTGTETQYF,TGTGCCAGTAGTATCCTCCGGACAGGGACAGAGACCCAGTACTTC
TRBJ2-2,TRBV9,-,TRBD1,CASSVGQGGNTGELFF,TGTGCCAGCAGCGTCGGACAGGGGGGGAACACCGGGGAGCTGTTTTTT
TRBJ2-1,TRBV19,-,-,CASSIAGHTYNEQFF,TGTGCCAGTAGTATTGCGGGACACACCTACAATGAGCAGTTCTTC
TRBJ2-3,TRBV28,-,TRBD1,CASRAGQGAPDTQYF,TGTGCCAGCAGAGCCGGACAGGGGGCCCCAGATACGCAGTATTTT
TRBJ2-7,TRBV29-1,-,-,CSVEEGPEREQYF,TGCAGCGTTGAAGAGGGACCCGAGAGAGAGCAGTACTTC
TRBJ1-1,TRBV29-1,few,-,CSGQIYTEAFF,TGCAGCGGGCAGATCTACACTGAAGCTTTCTTT
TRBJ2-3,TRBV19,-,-,CASSTGGIRTDTQYF,TGTGCCAGTAGTACGGGCGGGATTCGCACAGATACGCAGTATTTT
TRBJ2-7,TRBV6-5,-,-,CASSYGRARGEQYF,TGTGCCAGCAGTTACGGGAGGGCCAGGGGGGAGCAGTACTTC
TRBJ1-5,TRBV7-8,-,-,CASSLDNQPQHF,TGTGCCAGCAGTTTGGACAATCAGCCCCAGCATTTT
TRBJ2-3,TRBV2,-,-,CASSYRGGADTQYF,TGTGCCAGCAGTTACAGGGGGGGGGCAGATACGCAGTATTTT